The next 17 T cell receptor beta chains were all read from a single sample in a study of blood T cell repertoires in COVID-19. Using immunoSEQ multiplex PCR, the repertoire was profiled, and TCRdb retains in-frame clones only, with some absent. Altogether 15,000 to 20,000 clones are present, just over 90% being singletons, with the ten largest covering about 16%. Sequencing was carried out using peripheral blood. These receptors were taken from a human donor in a cohort sampled during active COVID-19.

The CDR3 is CASSPSGRMGGYTF. The CDR3 DNA reads as TGTGCCAGCAGCCCCTCGGGGAGAATGGGTGGCTACACCTTC. The V call is TRBV9, the J call TRBJ1-2; D is ambiguous. V dropped 4 bases and J dropped 7 bases, with 17 bases sitting between them. Germline-derived CDR1 and CDR2 are SGDLS and YYNGEE. This CDR3 spans 14 amino acids.

The rearrangement joins TRBV7-9 to TRBJ2-7, with 9 bases that match TRBD2. The J segment lost 5 bases and the V segment lost 7 bases, leaving 9 bases of the junction unmatched. In germline, CDR1 is SEHNR, CDR2 FQNEAQ (reference sequence). The CDR3 totals 14 residues. The CDR3, as DNA: TGTGCCAGCAACCCAGCGGGAGGTTCTCACGAGCAGTACTTC. Residues: CASNPAGGSHEQYF.

CDR3: CASRWTSGSGNAQETQYF. The CDR3 DNA reads as TGTGCCAGTAGGTGGACTAGCGGGAGCGGAAACGCACAAGAGACCCAGTACTTC. This chain joins TRBV19 and TRBJ2-5, with TRBD2 identical over 13 bases. Germline CDR1 and CDR2: LNHDA and SQIVND (reference sequence). J was trimmed by 2 bases and V by 6 bases; bases with no gene match: 12. The CDR3 loop spans 18 amino acids.

V is TRBV9 and J is TRBJ2-6; D is undetermined. Trimming pared 4 bases from V and 0 bases from J, leaving 11 bases between. CDR3 size: 16 residues. Germline CDR1 reads SGDLS; CDR2 reads YYNGEE. The CDR3 DNA reads TGTGCCAGCAGCCCACGGGTTCGCTCTGGGGCCAACGTCCTGACTTTC. Its protein product is CASSPRVRSGANVLTF.

CDR3 residues: CASSPGTSGRAFETQYF. The CDR3 DNA reads as TGCGCCAGCAGCCCCGGGACTAGCGGGAGGGCCTTTGAGACCCAGTACTTC. V and J are TRBV5-1 and TRBJ2-5; 16 bases align to TRBD2. The germline V gene has CDR1 SGHRS and CDR2 YFSETQ. The CDR3 length is 17 residues. With 4 bases clipped from V and 5 bases from J, the junction kept 8 bases outside the gene matches.

The V gene is TRBV7-2, the J gene TRBJ1-1; a weak D match, TRBD1 (6 bases). V lost 2 bases and J lost 4, with 11 bases in between. Germline CDR1 SGHTA, CDR2 FQGNSA. The CDR3 spans 14 residues. Here the CDR3 DNA reads TGTGCCAGCAGCTTATGGGGACACCTCACTGAAGCTTTCTTT. The encoded protein is CASSLWGHLTEAFF.

V usage is TRBV6-5 and J usage is TRBJ2-2; D not certain. The germline V gene encodes CDR1 MNHEY and CDR2 SVGAGI. Deletions cut 6 bases from V and 4 bases from J, with 15 bases between. The CDR3 extends over 15 amino acids. The CDR3 reads CASRTVPVGTGELFF. The CDR3 coding sequence is TGTGCCAGCAGAACAGTCCCCGTCGGCACCGGGGAGCTGTTTTTT.

V gene TRBV30 combines with J gene TRBJ1-6, with D unclear. The CDR3 has 15 residues. Trimming cost V 2 bases and J 0 bases, with 8 bases left between them. Germline lookup yields CDR1 GTSNPN and CDR2 SVGIG (reference sequence). This CDR3 is CAWSKSFSYNSPLHF. The CDR3 DNA is TGTGCCTGGAGTAAGAGTTTCTCCTATAATTCACCCCTCCACTTT.

The chain uses TRBV5-8 and TRBJ2-3; possible D gene TRBD2, 6 bases. Per the germline V gene, CDR1 is SGHTS and CDR2 is YDEGEE. V dropped 0 bases and J dropped 6 bases, with 14 bases sitting between them. The CDR3 consists of 15 residues. CDR3 sequence reads: CASSLVAGPRDTQYF. DNA for the CDR3: TGTGCCAGCAGCTTGGTTGCGGGGCCTCGGGATACGCAGTATTTT.

This rearrangement joins TRBV5-1 to TRBJ2-7; a weak D match, TRBD1 (6 bases). The CDR3 loop spans 17 amino acids. V was pared by 0 bases and J by 3 bases, with 19 bases between. CDR1 SGHRS and CDR2 YFSETQ come from the germline V gene. The CDR3 bases are TGCGCCAGCAGCTTGGCCGGCGTGGCAGGGGCCAACTACGAGCAGTACTTC. This translates into CASSLAGVAGANYEQYF.

The CDR3 DNA reads TGTGCCAGCAGCCAAGAAGAGCGAAACTATGGCTACACCTTC. Its protein product is CASSQEERNYGYTF. The chain recombines TRBV4-2 with TRBJ1-2; D uncertain. The CDR3 is 14 residues long. Germline V gene lookup returns CDR1 LGHNA and CDR2 YNFKEQ. Trimming removed 0 bases at V and 2 bases at J, with 7 bases between.

This sequence joins TRBV27 and TRBJ2-5, with a possible D match to TRBD2 (5 bases). V lost 7 bases and J 4 bases, leaving 13 bases between the germline ends. This CDR3 has 13 amino acids. CDR1 and CDR2 (germline): MNHEY, SMNVEV (reference sequence). CDR3: CASTGSRAETQYF. The CDR3 coding sequence is TGTGCCAGCACCGGTTCGCGGGCAGAGACCCAGTACTTC.

This chain uses TRBV12-3 or TRBV12-4 with TRBJ1-3; D is unresolved. The length of the CDR3 is 11 residues. V shed 10 bases and J shed 6 bases, with 10 bases lying between them. CDR3 loop: CATARENTIYF. CDR3 nucleotide sequence: TGTGCCACCGCTCGAGAAAACACCATATATTTT.

V gene TRBV19 combines with J gene TRBJ1-3, with D tentatively TRBD1 (5 bases). V was clipped by 8 bases and J by 4 bases, with 15 bases between them. The germline V gene has CDR1 LNHDA and CDR2 SQIVND (reference sequence). The length of the CDR3 is 14 residues. The CDR3 reads CASGAASTGNTIYF. The CDR3 DNA reads as TGTGCCAGTGGGGCGGCCTCCACCGGAAACACCATATATTTT.

The chain couples TRBV30 to TRBJ2-2; tentatively, D is TRBD1 (5 bases). V was cut by 0 bases and J by 4 bases, with 9 bases left in between. Per germline, CDR1 GTSNPN and CDR2 SVGIG (reference sequence). The CDR3 consists of 14 residues. The CDR3: CAWSVARATGELFF. The CDR3 nucleotides are TGTGCCTGGAGTGTAGCCAGGGCCACCGGGGAGCTGTTTTTT.

This clone was seen only once. This chain uses TRBV29-1 with TRBJ1-6; tentative D call: TRBD1 (5 bases). The ends were cut back, 4 bases at V and 5 bases at J, with 12 bases in the middle. Germline assignment: CDR1 SQVTM and CDR2 ANQGSEA. The CDR3 has 14 amino acids. The CDR3 DNA follows: TGCAGCGTTGCCCAGGGAGGCGATAATTCACCCCTCCACTTT. As protein: CSVAQGGDNSPLHF.

This chain uses TRBV28 with TRBJ2-7; 11 positions agree with TRBD2. With 4 bases clipped from V and 3 bases from J, the junction kept 5 bases outside the gene matches. CDR1 and CDR2 from the germline V gene are MDHEN and SYDVKM. The CDR3 is 15 amino acids. The CDR3 is CASSSLGLADYEQYF. CDR3 coding DNA: TGTGCCAGCAGTTCCTTGGGACTAGCGGACTACGAGCAGTACTTC.